This T cell receptor beta chain was observed in a study of blood T cell repertoires in COVID-19 (dated by TCRdb to about 2020). Regarding the study in general: Samples from collaborators originated in the United States, Italy and Spain and spanned both the acute and convalescent phases of COVID-19. Where HLA class I and class II types were available, the types were taken from metadata supplied by the sample provider, not from assay-based typing. The repertoires were made available in a free public database intended to serve as a resource for research on the immune response to SARS-CoV-2. A de-identified subject ID, COVID-19 status, age in years and sex were almost always included in the sample metadata. The samples were drawn from two sources: the first 160 participants of the ongoing ImmuneRACE study, and approximately 1,300 subjects contributed by 6 global collaborators. The material from the prospective study consisted of cDNA or gDNA derived from T cells, B-cell-depleted T cells, or PBMCs. The dataset comprised deeply sampled blood TCRbeta repertoires from subjects exposed to, actively infected with, or recovered from COVID-19. What the authors observed across the whole study: How much clinical and demographic metadata was included differed by source and by participant, and the metadata was provided uncurated.

A remark on this clone: Its antigen remains undetermined. Within one base of it there is no much larger clone, and no base qualities were kept.

The collaborating institutions used their own protocols to collect whole blood in K2EDTA tubes. For TCRbeta analysis, collaborators shipped samples in one of three forms: frozen whole blood, isolated PBMCs, or DNA extracted from either of those sample types. The CDR3, cysteine through phenylalanine, is 15 amino acids long. Just CDR3 DNA is preserved here, 45 bases in frame from base 1. Trimming leaves V shorter by 5 bases and J shorter by 6 bases, with the junction holding 2 bases beyond the gene matches. The germline V gene (reference sequence) supplies CDR1 MNHEY and CDR2 SMNVEV. The immunoSEQ Assay, a bias-controlled multiplex PCR, was used to amplify TCRbeta CDR3 regions from genomic DNA. On the study's bioinformatics: Nucleated cell counts per sample were estimated from amplification of reference gene primers within the assay. Sequence reads were collapsed and filtered to measure the absolute abundance of every unique TCRbeta CDR3 rearrangement. For each sample, productive Simpson clonality was calculated by taking the square root of Simpson's diversity index across productive rearrangements. TCRdb stores this immuneACCESS table with in-frame sequences only. Part of the clones is absent; in the studies checked, under half of the shortfall reflects unresolved V genes, and no reason is known for the rest. The D gene and trimming were derived from the DNA, and the V and J assignments and clone size from that table. The sample table shows about 40,000 clones, and approximately 83% are seen once. Of the sample, around 2.5% is held by the ten largest clones.

The chain is encoded by TRBV27 joined to TRBJ2-1, with 15 middle bases fitting TRBD2. The receptor comes from a woman aged 60-75 years with acute or convalescent COVID-19. The material sequenced was peripheral blood. The CDR3 region: CASSPGLAGGNEQFF. The DNA sequence reads TGTGCCAGCAGTCCGGGACTAGCGGGGGGCAATGAGCAGTTCTTC.